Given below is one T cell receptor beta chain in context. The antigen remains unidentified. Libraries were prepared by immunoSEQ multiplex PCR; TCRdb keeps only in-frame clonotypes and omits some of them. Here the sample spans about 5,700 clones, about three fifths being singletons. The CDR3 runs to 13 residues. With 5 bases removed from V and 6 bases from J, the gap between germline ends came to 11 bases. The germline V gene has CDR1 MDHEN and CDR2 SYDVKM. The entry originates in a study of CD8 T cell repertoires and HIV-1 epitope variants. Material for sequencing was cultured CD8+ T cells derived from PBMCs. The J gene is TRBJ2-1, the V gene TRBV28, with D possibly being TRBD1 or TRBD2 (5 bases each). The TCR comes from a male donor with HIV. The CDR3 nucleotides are TGTGCCAGCAGTGGGGACCGACTCAATGAGCAGTTCTTC. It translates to CASSGDRLNEQFF.